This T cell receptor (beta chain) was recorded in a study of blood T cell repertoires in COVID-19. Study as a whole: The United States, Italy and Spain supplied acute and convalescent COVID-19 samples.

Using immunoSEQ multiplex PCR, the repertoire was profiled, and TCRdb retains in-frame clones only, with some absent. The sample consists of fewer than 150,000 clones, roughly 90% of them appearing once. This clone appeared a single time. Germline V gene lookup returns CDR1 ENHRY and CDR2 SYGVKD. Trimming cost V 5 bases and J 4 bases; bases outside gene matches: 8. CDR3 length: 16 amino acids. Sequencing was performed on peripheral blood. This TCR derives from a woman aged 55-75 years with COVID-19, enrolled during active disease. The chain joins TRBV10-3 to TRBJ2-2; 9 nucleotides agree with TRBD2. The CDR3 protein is CAISRSSGGTTGELFF. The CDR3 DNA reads TGTGCCATCAGTAGAAGTAGCGGGGGAACCACCGGGGAGCTGTTTTTT.